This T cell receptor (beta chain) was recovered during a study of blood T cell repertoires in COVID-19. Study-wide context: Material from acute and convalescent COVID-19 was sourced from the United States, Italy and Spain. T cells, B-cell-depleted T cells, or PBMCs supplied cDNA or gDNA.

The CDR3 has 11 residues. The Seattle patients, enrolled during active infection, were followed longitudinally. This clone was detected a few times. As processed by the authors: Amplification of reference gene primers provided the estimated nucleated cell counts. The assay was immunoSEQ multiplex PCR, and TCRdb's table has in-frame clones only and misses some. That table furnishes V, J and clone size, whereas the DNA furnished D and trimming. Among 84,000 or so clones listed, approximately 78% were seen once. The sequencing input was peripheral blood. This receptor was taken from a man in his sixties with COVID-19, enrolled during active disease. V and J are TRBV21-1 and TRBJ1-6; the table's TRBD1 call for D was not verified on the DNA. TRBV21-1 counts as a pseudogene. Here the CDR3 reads CARGQNSPLHF. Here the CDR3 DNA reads TGTGCCAGGGGACAGAATTCACCCCTCCACTTT.